This TCR beta chain comes out of a study of blood T cell repertoires in COVID-19. Study as a whole: The United States, Italy and Spain provided the acute and convalescent COVID-19 samples. The analysed material was cDNA or gDNA that came from T cells, B-cell-depleted T cells, or PBMCs.

Per the authors' pipeline: Counts of nucleated cells, estimated from reference gene primer amplification, were obtained. Libraries were prepared by immunoSEQ multiplex PCR; TCRdb keeps only in-frame clonotypes and omits some of them. The V and J calls and clone size were taken over from that table, and D and trimming were inferred from the DNA. Found here are over 90,000 clones, around 74% of them singletons; the top ten hold 3% to 4.5%. Enrolled during active infection, Seattle patients were then followed longitudinally. This TCR derives from a man aged 65 to 85 with COVID-19, enrolled during active disease. Sequenced sample: peripheral blood.

DNA of the CDR3: TGTGCCAGCAGCCAAAGGGGATCGTACACTGAAGCTTTCTTT. Amino acids: CASSQRGSYTEAFF. This chain uses TRBV3-1 (or the pseudogene TRBV3-2) with TRBJ1-1; possibly TRBD1 for D (5 bases). Germline V gene sequence: CDR1 LGHDT, CDR2 YNNKEL (reference sequence). This CDR3 is 14 amino acids long. V lost 2 bases and J lost 3, with 10 bases in between.